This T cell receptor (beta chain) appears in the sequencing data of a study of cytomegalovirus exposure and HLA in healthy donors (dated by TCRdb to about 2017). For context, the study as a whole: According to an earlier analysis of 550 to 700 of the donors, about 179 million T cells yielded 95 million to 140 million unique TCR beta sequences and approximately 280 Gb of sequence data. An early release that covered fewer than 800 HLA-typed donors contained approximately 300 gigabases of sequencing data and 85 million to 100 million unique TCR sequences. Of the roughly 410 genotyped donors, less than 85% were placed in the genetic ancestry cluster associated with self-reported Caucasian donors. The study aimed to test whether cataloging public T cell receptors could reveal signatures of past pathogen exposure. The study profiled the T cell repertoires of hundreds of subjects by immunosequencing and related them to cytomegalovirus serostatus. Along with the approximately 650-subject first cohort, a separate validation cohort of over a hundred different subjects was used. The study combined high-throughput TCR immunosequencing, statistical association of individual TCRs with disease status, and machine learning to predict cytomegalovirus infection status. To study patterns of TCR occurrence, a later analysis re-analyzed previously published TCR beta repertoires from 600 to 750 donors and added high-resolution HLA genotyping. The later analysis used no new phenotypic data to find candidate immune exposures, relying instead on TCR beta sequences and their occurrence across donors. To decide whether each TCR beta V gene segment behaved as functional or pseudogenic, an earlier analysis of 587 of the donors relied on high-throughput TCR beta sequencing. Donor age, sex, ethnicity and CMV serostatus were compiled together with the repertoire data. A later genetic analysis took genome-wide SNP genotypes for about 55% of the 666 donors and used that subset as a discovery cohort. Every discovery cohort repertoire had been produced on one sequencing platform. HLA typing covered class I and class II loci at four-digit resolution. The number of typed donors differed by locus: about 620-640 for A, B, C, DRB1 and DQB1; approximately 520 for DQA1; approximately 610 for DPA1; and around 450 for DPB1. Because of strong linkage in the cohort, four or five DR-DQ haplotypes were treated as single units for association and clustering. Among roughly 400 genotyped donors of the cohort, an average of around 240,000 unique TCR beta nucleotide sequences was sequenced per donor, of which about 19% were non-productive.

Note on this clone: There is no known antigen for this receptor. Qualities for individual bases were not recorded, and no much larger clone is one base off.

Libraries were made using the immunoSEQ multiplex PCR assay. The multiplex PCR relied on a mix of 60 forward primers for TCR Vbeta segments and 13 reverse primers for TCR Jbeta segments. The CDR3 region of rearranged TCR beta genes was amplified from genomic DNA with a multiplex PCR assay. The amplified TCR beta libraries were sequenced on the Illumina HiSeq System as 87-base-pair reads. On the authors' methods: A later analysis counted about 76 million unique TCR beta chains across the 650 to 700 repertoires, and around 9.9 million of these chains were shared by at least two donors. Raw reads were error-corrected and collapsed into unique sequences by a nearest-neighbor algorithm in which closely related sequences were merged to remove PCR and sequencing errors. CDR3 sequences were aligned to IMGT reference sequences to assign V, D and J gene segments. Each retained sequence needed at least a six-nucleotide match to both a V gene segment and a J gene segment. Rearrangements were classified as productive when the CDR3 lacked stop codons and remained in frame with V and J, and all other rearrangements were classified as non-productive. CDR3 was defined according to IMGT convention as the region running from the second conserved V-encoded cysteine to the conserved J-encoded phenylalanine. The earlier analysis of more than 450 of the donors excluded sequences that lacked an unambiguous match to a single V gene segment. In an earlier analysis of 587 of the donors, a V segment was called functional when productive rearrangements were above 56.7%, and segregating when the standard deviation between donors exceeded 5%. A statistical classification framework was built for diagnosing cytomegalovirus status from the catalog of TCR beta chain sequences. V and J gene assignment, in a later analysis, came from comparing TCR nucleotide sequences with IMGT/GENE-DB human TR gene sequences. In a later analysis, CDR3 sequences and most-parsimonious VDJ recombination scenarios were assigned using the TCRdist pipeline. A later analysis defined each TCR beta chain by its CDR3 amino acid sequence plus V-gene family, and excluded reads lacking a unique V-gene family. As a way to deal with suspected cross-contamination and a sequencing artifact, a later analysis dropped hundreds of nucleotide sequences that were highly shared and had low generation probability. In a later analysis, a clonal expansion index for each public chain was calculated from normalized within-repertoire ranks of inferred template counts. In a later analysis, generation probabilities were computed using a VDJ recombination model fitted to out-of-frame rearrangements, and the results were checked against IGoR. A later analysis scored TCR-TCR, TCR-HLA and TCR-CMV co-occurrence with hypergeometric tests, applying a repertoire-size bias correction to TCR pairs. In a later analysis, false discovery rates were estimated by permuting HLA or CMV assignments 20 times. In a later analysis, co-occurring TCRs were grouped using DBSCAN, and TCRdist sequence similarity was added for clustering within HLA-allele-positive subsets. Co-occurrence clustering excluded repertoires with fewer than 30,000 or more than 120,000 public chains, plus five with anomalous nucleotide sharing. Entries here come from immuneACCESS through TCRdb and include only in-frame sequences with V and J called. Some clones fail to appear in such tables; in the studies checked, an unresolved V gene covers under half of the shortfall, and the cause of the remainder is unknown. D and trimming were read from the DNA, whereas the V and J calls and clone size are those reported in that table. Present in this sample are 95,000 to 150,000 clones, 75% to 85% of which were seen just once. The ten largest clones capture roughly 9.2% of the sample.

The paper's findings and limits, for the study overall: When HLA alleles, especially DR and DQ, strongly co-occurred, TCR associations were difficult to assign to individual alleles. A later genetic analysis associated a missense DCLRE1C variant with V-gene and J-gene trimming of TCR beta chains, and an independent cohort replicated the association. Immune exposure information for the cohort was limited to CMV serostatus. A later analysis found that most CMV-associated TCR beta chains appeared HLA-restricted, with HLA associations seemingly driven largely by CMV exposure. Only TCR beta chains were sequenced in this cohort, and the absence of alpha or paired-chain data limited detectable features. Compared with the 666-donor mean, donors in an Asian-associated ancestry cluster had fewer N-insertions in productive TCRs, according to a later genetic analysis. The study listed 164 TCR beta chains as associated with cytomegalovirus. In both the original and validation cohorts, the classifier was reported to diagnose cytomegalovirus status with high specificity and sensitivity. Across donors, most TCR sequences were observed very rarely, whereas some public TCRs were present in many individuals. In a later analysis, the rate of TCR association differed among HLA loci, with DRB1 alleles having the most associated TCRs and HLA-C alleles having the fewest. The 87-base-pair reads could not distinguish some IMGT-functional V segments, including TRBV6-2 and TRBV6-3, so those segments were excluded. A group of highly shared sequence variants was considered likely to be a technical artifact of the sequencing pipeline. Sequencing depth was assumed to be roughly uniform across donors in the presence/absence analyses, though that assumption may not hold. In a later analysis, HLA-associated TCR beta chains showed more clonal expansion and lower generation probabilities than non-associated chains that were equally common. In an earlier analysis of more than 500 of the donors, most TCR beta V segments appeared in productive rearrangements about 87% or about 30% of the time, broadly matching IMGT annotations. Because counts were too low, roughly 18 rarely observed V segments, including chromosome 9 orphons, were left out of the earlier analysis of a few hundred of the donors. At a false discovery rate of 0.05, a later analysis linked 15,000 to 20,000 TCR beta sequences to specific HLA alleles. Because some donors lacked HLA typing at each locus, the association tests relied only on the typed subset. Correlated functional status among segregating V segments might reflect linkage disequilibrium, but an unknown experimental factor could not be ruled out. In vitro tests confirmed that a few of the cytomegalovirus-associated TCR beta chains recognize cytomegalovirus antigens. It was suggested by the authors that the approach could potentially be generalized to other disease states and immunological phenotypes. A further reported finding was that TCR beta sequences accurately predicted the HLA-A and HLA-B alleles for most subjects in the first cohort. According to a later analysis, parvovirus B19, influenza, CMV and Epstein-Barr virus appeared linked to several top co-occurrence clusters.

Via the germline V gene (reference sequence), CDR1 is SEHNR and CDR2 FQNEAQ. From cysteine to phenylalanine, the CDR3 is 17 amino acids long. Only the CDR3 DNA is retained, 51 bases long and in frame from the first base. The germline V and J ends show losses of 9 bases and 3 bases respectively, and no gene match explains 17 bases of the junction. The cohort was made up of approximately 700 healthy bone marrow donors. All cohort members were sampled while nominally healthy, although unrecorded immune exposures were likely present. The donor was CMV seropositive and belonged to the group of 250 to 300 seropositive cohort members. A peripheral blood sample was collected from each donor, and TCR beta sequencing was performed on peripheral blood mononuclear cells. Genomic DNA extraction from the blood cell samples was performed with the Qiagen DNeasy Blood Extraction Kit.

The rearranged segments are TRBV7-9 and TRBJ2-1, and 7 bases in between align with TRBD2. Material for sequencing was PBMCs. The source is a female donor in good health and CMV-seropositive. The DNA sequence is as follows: TGTGCCAGTGGGAGAGCTAGCGGTAGGTCTAGCTACAATGAGCAGTTCTTC. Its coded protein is CASGRASGRSSYNEQFF.